Following are 18 T cell receptor beta chains from one sample sequenced in a study of identical twins. TCRdb redid the calling of the 5' RACE reads with MiXCR, one entry per CDR3 protein. The table includes approximately 590,000 distinct CDR3 sequences, more than 9% detected once. The same data also contributed to another study, on yellow fever vaccine responses in identical twins.

Input material: PBMCs. These TCRs come from a woman aged 18-30 years in good health.

In nucleotides, the CDR3 is TGCGCCAGCAGCTTAGGGACTAGCCTGAATGAGCAGTTCTTC. Protein product: CASSLGTSLNEQFF. The chain combines TRBV5-1 with TRBJ2-1; 9 bases are shared with TRBD2. The CDR3 totals 14 residues. The junction had 4 bases not matched to a gene; V was cut back by 2 bases and J by 7 bases. Per germline, CDR1 SGHRS and CDR2 YFSETQ.

This clonotype was recorded a few times. The genes are TRBV5-1 and TRBJ2-2; no definite D call. From germline, CDR1 is SGHRS and CDR2 YFSETQ. The CDR3 contains 15 residues. Trimming took 0 bases from V and 7 from J, leaving 13 bases between them. CDR3 amino acids: CASSLGSVVRGELFF. DNA of the CDR3: TGCGCCAGCAGCTTGGGTTCCGTTGTCCGCGGGGAGCTGTTTTTT.

This clonotype was picked up a small number of times. This chain links TRBV6-1 with TRBJ2-4; 8 positions match TRBD1. Looked up from germline, CDR1 is MNHNS and CDR2 is SASEGT. Unmatched junction bases numbered 22, after V lost 6 bases and J lost 6 bases. This CDR3 spans 19 amino acids. CDR3 sequence: CASRQTTNPNYGQGNIQYF. The CDR3 nucleotides read TGTGCCAGCAGACAAACCACAAACCCAAATTACGGACAGGGAAACATTCAGTACTTC.

In this sample, this clonotype turned up a few times. V and J are TRBV3-1 and TRBJ2-7; no clear D. The germline V and J ends were trimmed by 4 bases and 3 bases, with 10 bases remaining between them. Per germline, CDR1 LGHDT and CDR2 YNNKEL (reference sequence). The CDR3 covers 13 residues. This CDR3 reads CASSLGPYYEQYF. The CDR3 coding sequence is TGTGCCAGCAGCCTCGGACCTTACTACGAGCAGTACTTC.

This clonotype appeared many times. The chain recombines TRBV18 with TRBJ2-1; D remains ambiguous. The CDR3 loop spans 14 amino acids. Germline V gene data show CDR1 as KGHSH and CDR2 as LQKENI. V lost 1 base, J lost 4 bases, and 8 bases lay in between. The CDR3 reads CASSPLSKYNEQFF. The CDR3 bases are TGTGCCAGCTCACCACTGTCGAAGTACAATGAGCAGTTCTTC.

This clonotype has a handful of counts. This sequence joins TRBV9 and TRBJ1-1, with no clear D. Germline lookup yields CDR1 SGDLS and CDR2 YYNGEE. The CDR3 consists of 13 residues. Trimming took off 0 bases at V and 2 bases at J, with 5 bases between the two ends. The CDR3 nucleotides are TGTGCCAGCAGCGTAGGCACTAACACTGAAGCTTTCTTT. Protein product: CASSVGTNTEAFF.

This clonotype occurred a few times. The chain couples TRBV7-2 to TRBJ2-5; possibly TRBD1 or TRBD2 for D (5 bases each). CDR3 size: 14 residues. With 4 bases removed from V and 5 bases from J, the gap between germline ends came to 14 bases. Germline assignment: CDR1 SGHTA and CDR2 FQGNSA. In nucleotides, the CDR3 is TGTGCCAGCAGCTCGTGGGGGTCCGGTGAGACCCAGTACTTC. Amino acids: CASSSWGSGETQYF.

This chain joins TRBV7-9 and TRBJ2-3; TRBD1 aligns across 7 bases. CDR3 length: 16 residues. With 3 bases clipped from V and 2 bases from J, the junction kept 8 bases outside the gene matches. Germline assignment: CDR1 SEHNR and CDR2 FQNEAQ (reference sequence). The CDR3 DNA sequence: TGTGCCAGCAGCTTCCGGGACAGTACATACACAGATACGCAGTATTTT. It encodes CASSFRDSTYTDTQYF.

This clonotype appeared many times. The chain is built from TRBV2 and TRBJ1-5; 9 bases map to TRBD1. V lost 6 bases, J lost 6 bases, and 12 bases stayed unmatched. The CDR3 totals 16 residues. The germline V gene has CDR1 SNHLY and CDR2 FYNNEI. The CDR3 nucleotides read TGTGCCAGCAGCGCCGCCGGGGACAGGGAACGTCAGCCCCAGCATTTT. It is translated as CASSAAGDRERQPQHF.

There are many counts of this clonotype. CDR3 protein: CSVVGKRSSYNEQFF. CDR3 nucleotide sequence: TGCAGCGTTGTTGGGAAGCGGAGCTCCTACAATGAGCAGTTCTTC. The genes are TRBV29-1 and TRBJ2-1; D is perhaps TRBD2 (5 bases). This CDR3 region has 15 residues. V gave up 4 bases and J gave up 0 bases, with 13 bases separating them. Germline V CDR1 and CDR2: SQVTM, ANQGSEA.

This clonotype came up many times. The chain has TRBV3-1 and TRBJ2-3; D gene unclear. The CDR3 totals 15 residues. The ends were cut back, 2 bases at V and 1 base at J, with 10 bases in the middle. The germline V gene has CDR1 LGHDT and CDR2 YNNKEL (reference sequence). CDR3 nucleotide sequence: TGTGCCAGCAGCCAATGGGGTACAGGCACAGATACGCAGTATTTT. The encoded protein is CASSQWGTGTDTQYF.

In this sample, this clonotype turned up a few times. V is TRBV7-9 and J is TRBJ2-6; no clear D gene. Trimming removed 5 bases at V and 2 bases at J, with 7 bases between. Germline loops: CDR1 SEHNR, CDR2 FQNEAQ (reference sequence). The CDR3 consists of 14 residues. CDR3 region: CASSPPTGANVLTF. As DNA, the CDR3 is TGTGCCAGCAGCCCGCCGACTGGGGCCAACGTCCTGACTTTC.

This clonotype appeared many times. The rearrangement uses TRBV7-9 and TRBJ2-2; D possibly matches TRBD1 or TRBD2 (5 bases each). The CDR3 totals 15 residues. Germline CDR1 is SEHNR and CDR2 is FQNEAQ (reference sequence). Trimming took 5 bases from V and 0 from J, leaving 10 bases between them. This CDR3 reads CASSMGRTNTGELFF. The DNA for the CDR3 is TGTGCCAGCAGCATGGGACGGACGAACACCGGGGAGCTGTTTTTT.

The rearrangement links TRBV20-1 to TRBJ2-1; a possible D gene is TRBD2 (5 bases). Germline CDR1 reads DFQATT; CDR2 reads SNEGSKA (reference sequence). The germline V and J ends were trimmed by 1 base and 4 bases, with 11 bases remaining between them. This CDR3 contains 14 residues. DNA for the CDR3: TGCAGTGCTAGAGTTCCCGGGAAATACAATGAGCAGTTCTTC. Amino acid sequence: CSARVPGKYNEQFF.

This clonotype was counted only a few times. This chain uses TRBV5-6 with TRBJ2-1, with D tentatively TRBD2 (6 bases). This CDR3 has 15 amino acids. In germline, CDR1 is SGHDT, CDR2 YYEEEE. V was cut by 4 bases and J by 5 bases, with 16 bases left in between. CDR3 DNA sequence: TGTGCCAGCAGCCCGGCCGGGGGTTCGAACAATGAGCAGTTCTTC. Amino acid sequence: CASSPAGGSNNEQFF.

The chain combines TRBV5-5 with TRBJ2-7; TRBD1 aligns across 9 bases. CDR1 is SGHKS and CDR2 is YYEKEE in the germline V gene (reference sequence). The CDR3 spans 12 residues. Germline trimming cut 3 bases from V and 5 bases from J; bases unmatched to any gene: 0. CDR3 DNA: TGTGCCAGCAGCTGGACAGGGGACGAGCAGTACTTC. It encodes CASSWTGDEQYF.

This chain joins TRBV5-1 and TRBJ2-3, with 11 bases that match TRBD2. CDR1 and CDR2 from the germline V gene are SGHRS and YFSETQ. This CDR3 contains 14 residues. V shed 7 bases, J shed 4 bases, and the junction held 5 bases outside the gene matches. The CDR3, as DNA: TGCGCCAGCGCCGGGACTAGCGGTGCAGATACGCAGTATTTT. It translates to CASAGTSGADTQYF.

CDR3 sequence (DNA): TGCGCCAGCAGCTTGGCCGAACAGAAAACCACCGGGGAGCTGTTTTTT. This gives the protein CASSLAEQKTTGELFF. The chain couples TRBV5-1 to TRBJ2-2; no firm D call. Germline CDR1 SGHRS, CDR2 YFSETQ. The CDR3 extends over 16 amino acids. The germline V and J ends were trimmed by 0 bases and 4 bases, with 13 bases remaining between them.